This TCR beta chain comes out of a study of response to subunit inactivated influenza vaccine. Study-wide results and caveats: Authors suggested seasonal influenza vaccinations each recruit few new T cells.

Trimming cost V 2 bases and J 8 bases, with 6 bases left between them. Germline lookup yields CDR1 SEHNR and CDR2 FQNEAQ (reference sequence). This CDR3 contains 12 residues. This clonotype was counted between two and nine times. Its antigen is unidentified. TCRdb reprocessed the RT-PCR reads with MiXCR, giving one entry per CDR3 protein. This sample has approximately 680,000 distinct CDR3 sequences, with 15% to 17% found just once. The source material was PBMCs from blood, sampled less than 13 days after vaccination. The TCR was taken from a man between 45 and 60 years old who received an inactivated influenza vaccine. The V call is TRBV7-9, the J call TRBJ1-4, with D unresolved. CDR3 DNA sequence: TGTGCCAGCAGCTTAATCAGAGAAAAACTGTTTTTT. Protein: CASSLIREKLFF.